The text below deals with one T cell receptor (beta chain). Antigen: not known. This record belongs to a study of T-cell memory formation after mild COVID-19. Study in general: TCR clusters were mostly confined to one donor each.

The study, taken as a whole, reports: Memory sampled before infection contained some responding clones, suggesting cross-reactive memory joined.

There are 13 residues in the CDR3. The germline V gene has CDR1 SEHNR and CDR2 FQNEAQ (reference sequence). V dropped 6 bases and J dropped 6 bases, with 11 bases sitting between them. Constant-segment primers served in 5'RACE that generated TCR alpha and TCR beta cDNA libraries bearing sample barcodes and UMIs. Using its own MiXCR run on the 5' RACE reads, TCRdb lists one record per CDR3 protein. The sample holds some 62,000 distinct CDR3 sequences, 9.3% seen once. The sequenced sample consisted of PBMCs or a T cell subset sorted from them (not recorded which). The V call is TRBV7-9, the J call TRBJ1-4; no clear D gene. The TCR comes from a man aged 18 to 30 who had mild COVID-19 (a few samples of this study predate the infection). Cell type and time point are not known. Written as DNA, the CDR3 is TGTGCCAGCAGAAGGGCGCGGGATGAAAAACTGTTTTTT. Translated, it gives CASRRARDEKLFF.